Shown below are 8 T cell receptor beta chains from a single sample sequenced in a study of OX40 agonist ivuxolimab in advanced cancers. Assay used: immunoSEQ multiplex PCR; TCRdb lists only in-frame clones, some missing. The top ten clones hold around 2.8% of a sample with 55,000 to 80,000 clones, 86% of them seen once. Sequenced material: CD4+ or CD8+ T cells sorted from blood, taken in a trial of the OX40 agonist ivuxolimab. These receptors were obtained from an adult with an advanced solid tumor such as melanoma, head and neck, liver or kidney cancer.

This chain joins TRBV14 and TRBJ2-7, with D possibly being TRBD1 or TRBD2 (5 bases each). In germline, CDR1 is SGHDN, CDR2 FVKESK. The V gene lost 4 bases and the J gene lost 3 bases, with 28 bases spanning the gap. This CDR3 contains 19 residues. The CDR3 spells CASSPKTSPRELTDYEQYF. CDR3 coding DNA: TGTGCCAGCAGCCCCAAGACCTCACCCAGGGAGCTGACCGACTACGAGCAGTACTTC. The whole variable domain, remainder taken from reference TRBV14 and TRBJ2-7, is EAGVTQFPSHSVIEKGQTVTLRCDPISGHDNLYWYRRVMGKEIKFLLHFVKESKQDESGMPNNRFLAERTGGTYSTLKVQPAELEDSGVYFCASSPKTSPRELTDYEQYFGPGTRLTVT.

The chain recombines TRBV7-2 with TRBJ2-4; maybe TRBD2 (7 bases). CDR1 and CDR2 from the germline V gene are SGHTA and FQGNSA. V was pared by 1 base and J by 5 bases, with 12 bases between. CDR3 length equals 15 residues. CDR3 amino acids: CASSLVGGLENIQYF. DNA for the CDR3: TGTGCCAGCAGCTTAGTGGGGGGGCTGGAAAACATTCAGTACTTC.

The rearrangement links TRBV28 to TRBJ1-3; D gene unclear. The CDR3 extends over 15 amino acids. V was shortened by 4 bases and J by 0 bases, with 10 bases between the two germline ends. Germline CDR1 is MDHEN and CDR2 is SYDVKM. For the CDR3, the DNA is TGTGCCAGCAGTTGGACCATAACCTCTGGAAACACCATATATTTT. Its translation: CASSWTITSGNTIYF.

The V call is TRBV27, the J call TRBJ1-1, with TRBD1 matching 8 bases. With 6 bases clipped from V and 8 bases from J, the junction kept 14 bases outside the gene matches. Germline V gene lookup returns CDR1 MNHEY and CDR2 SMNVEV (reference sequence). The CDR3 is 15 residues long. As DNA, the CDR3 is TGTGCCAGCAGGGGGAACAGGGGGATCGAATGGGAAGCTTTCTTT. Translation: CASRGNRGIEWEAFF.

The chain combines TRBV10-1 with TRBJ2-1; 8 bases fit TRBD2. The trim removed 1 base at V and 9 bases at J, leaving 5 bases unmatched. The CDR3 loop spans 14 amino acids. Germline V gene lookup returns CDR1 WNHNN and CDR2 SYGVQD (reference sequence). The CDR3 loop reads CASSELIREGEQFF. CDR3 bases: TGCGCCAGCAGTGAGTTAATTCGGGAGGGTGAGCAGTTCTTC.

J is TRBJ1-1 and V is TRBV2; the D is unclear. V lost 6 bases, J lost 3 bases, and 8 bases lay in between. CDR1 is SNHLY and CDR2 is FYNNEI in the germline V gene. This CDR3 comprises 12 residues. CDR3 coding DNA: TGTGCCAGCAGGATAGGAGACACTGAAGCTTTCTTT. Residues: CASRIGDTEAFF.

V and J are TRBV27 and TRBJ2-1; D is perhaps TRBD1 (6 bases). The germline CDR1 and CDR2 sequences are MNHEY and SMNVEV (reference sequence). The germline V and J ends were trimmed by 7 bases and 2 bases, with 12 bases remaining between them. The CDR3 totals 14 residues. The CDR3 loop is CASIPRGPYNEQFF. DNA for the CDR3: TGTGCCAGCATTCCCAGGGGCCCCTACAATGAGCAGTTCTTC.

The chain links TRBV19 to TRBJ2-2, with TRBD1 identical over 7 bases. This CDR3 spans 15 amino acids. V dropped 2 bases and J dropped 8; count of bases not matched to a gene: 8. CDR1 and CDR2 (germline): LNHDA, SQIVND (reference sequence). CDR3 sequence reads: CASSIFIGGEGELFF. Here the CDR3 DNA reads TGTGCCAGTAGTATATTCATAGGGGGCGAAGGGGAGCTGTTTTTT.